A single sample gave rise to the 8 T cell receptor beta chains below, sequenced in a study of identical twins. A single record per CDR3 protein comes from TCRdb applying MiXCR to the 5' RACE reads. The sample records roughly 240,000 distinct CDR3 sequences, approximately 7.3% being singletons. The same specimen was also included in a second study, on yellow fever vaccine responses in identical twins.

The specimen sequenced was CD8+ T cells sorted from blood. Receptors originate from a woman aged 18-29 years in good health.

This clonotype was seen many times. The chain employs TRBV12-3 or TRBV12-4 and TRBJ2-1, with D possibly being TRBD1 (5 bases). The CDR3 covers 16 residues. Trimming removed 5 bases at V and 4 bases at J, with 18 bases between. As DNA, the CDR3 is TGTGCCAGCAGTGCCCCAGGGAAGTTGGGGTACAATGAGCAGTTCTTC. Residues: CASSAPGKLGYNEQFF.

This clonotype was seen only a few times. The chain has TRBV6-5 and TRBJ2-1; TRBD2 matches at 9 bases. The CDR3 contains 15 residues. The trim removed 0 bases at V and 5 bases at J, leaving 2 bases unmatched. Germline CDR1 and CDR2: MNHEY and SVGAGI. The CDR3 loop reads CASSYSLAGNNEQFF. The DNA for the CDR3 is TGTGCCAGCAGTTACTCCCTAGCGGGGAACAATGAGCAGTTCTTC.

On this clonotype itself: This sequence may be a read error, since a much larger clone differs from it by one base. The gene calls are TRBV29-1 and TRBJ2-7; possibly TRBD2 for D (6 bases). The V end lost 6 bases, the J end lost 4 bases, and 19 bases lay between the germline ends. CDR3 length: 14 residues. Looked up from germline, CDR1 is SQVTM and CDR2 is ANQGSEA. CDR3 coding DNA: TGCAGCGTCGGAGGCGGGATGGCGACTTACGAGCAGTACTTC. Its translation: CSVGGGMATYEQYF.

This clonotype was seen more than once but under ten times. Here the CDR3 reads CASSLAPQGIHEQYF. CDR3 nucleotide sequence: TGTGCCAGCAGCTTAGCTCCACAGGGGATCCACGAGCAGTACTTC. The V and J genes are TRBV7-6 and TRBJ2-7; TRBD1 matches at 7 bases. Germline CDR1 and CDR2: SGHVS and FNYEAQ. This CDR3 has 15 amino acids. J was trimmed by 5 bases and V by 0 bases; bases with no gene match: 7.

This clonotype was seen more than once but under ten times. The V and J genes are TRBV11-2 and TRBJ2-1; 7 nucleotides agree with TRBD1. This CDR3 spans 16 amino acids. V lost 5 bases, J lost 6 bases, and 13 bases stayed unmatched. Germline V CDR1 and CDR2: SGHAT, FQNNGV. CDR3 bases: TGTGCCAGCAGCCCAACCGACAGGGTAATTGGCAATGAGCAGTTCTTC. It is translated as CASSPTDRVIGNEQFF.

This CDR3 is CASSPGSGGLSSYNEQFF. The CDR3 region has the DNA TGTGCCAGCAGCCCAGGGTCAGGGGGCCTTAGCTCCTACAATGAGCAGTTCTTC. The rearrangement joins TRBV7-6 to TRBJ2-1, with 8 bases matching TRBD1. The CDR3 has 18 residues. The trim removed 5 bases at V and 0 bases at J, leaving 12 bases unmatched. CDR1 SGHVS and CDR2 FNYEAQ come from the germline V gene.

This clonotype was observed a few times. The V and J genes are TRBV20-1 and TRBJ2-7; a possible D gene is TRBD2 (5 bases). This CDR3 is 13 amino acids long. Germline loops: CDR1 DFQATT, CDR2 SNEGSKA (reference sequence). V was shortened by 2 bases and J by 4 bases, with 12 bases between the two germline ends. The CDR3 DNA follows: TGCAGTGCTAGATTCCCGACTACTTACGAGCAGTACTTC. It yields the protein CSARFPTTYEQYF.

This clonotype was seen only a few times. This sequence joins TRBV7-2 and TRBJ2-3; the D gene is possibly TRBD2 (6 bases). The length of the CDR3 is 14 residues. V gave up 5 bases and J gave up 1 base, with 10 bases separating them. Per the germline V gene, CDR1 is SGHTA and CDR2 is FQGNSA. This CDR3 is CASSLGTRTDTQYF. In DNA form, the CDR3 reads TGTGCCAGCAGCCTCGGGACTCGCACAGATACGCAGTATTTT.